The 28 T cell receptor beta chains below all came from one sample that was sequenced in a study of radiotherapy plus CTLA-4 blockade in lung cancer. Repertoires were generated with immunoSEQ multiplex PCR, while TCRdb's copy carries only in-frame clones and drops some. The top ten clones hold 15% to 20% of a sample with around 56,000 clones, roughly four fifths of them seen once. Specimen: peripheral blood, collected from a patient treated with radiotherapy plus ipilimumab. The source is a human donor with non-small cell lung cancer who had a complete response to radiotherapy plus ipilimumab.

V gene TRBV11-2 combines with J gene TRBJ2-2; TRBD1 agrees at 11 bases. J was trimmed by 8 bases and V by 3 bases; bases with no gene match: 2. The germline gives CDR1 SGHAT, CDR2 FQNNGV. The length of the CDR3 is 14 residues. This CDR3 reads CASSLDRGQGELFF. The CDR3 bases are TGTGCCAGCAGCTTGGACAGGGGGCAGGGGGAGCTGTTTTTT.

As DNA, the CDR3 is TGTGCCAGCAGTCAGTCCGGGACAGAAAATGGCTACACCTTC. It translates to CASSQSGTENGYTF. The V and J genes are TRBV28 and TRBJ1-2; 7 nucleotides agree with TRBD1. The CDR3 is 14 amino acids. Germline CDR1 MDHEN, CDR2 SYDVKM. The junction had 9 bases not matched to a gene; V was cut back by 5 bases and J by 6 bases.

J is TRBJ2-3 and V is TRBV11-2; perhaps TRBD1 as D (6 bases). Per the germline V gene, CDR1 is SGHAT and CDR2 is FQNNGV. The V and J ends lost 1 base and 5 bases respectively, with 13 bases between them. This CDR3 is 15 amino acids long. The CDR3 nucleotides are TGTGCCAGCAGCTTAGTTTTGGGGGCCGGAGATACGCAGTATTTT. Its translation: CASSLVLGAGDTQYF.

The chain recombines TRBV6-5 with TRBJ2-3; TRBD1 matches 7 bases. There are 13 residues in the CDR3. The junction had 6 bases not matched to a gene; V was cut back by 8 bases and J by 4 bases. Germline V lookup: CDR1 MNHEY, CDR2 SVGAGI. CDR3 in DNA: TGTGCCAGCGGGGCAGGGGGTTCAGATACGCAGTATTTT. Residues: CASGAGGSDTQYF.

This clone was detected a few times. For the CDR3, the DNA is TGTGCCAGTAGTATCGTCCAGGGGAACTCCTACGAGCAGTACTTC. It is translated as CASSIVQGNSYEQYF. The chain joins TRBV19 to TRBJ2-7; possible D gene TRBD1, 6 bases. Germline-derived CDR1 and CDR2 are LNHDA and SQIVND (reference sequence). The V end lost 3 bases, the J end lost 0 bases, and 12 bases lay between the germline ends. CDR3 length equals 15 residues.

The CDR3 sequence: CASRGTGGTEAFF. CDR3 DNA sequence: TGTGCCAGCAGAGGCACAGGGGGGACTGAAGCTTTCTTT. The chain recombines TRBV7-2 with TRBJ1-1, with 8 bases that match TRBD1. The germline gives CDR1 SGHTA, CDR2 FQGNSA. The CDR3 length is 13 residues. After removal of 6 bases from V and 5 bases from J, the junction contained 5 bases not matched to a gene.

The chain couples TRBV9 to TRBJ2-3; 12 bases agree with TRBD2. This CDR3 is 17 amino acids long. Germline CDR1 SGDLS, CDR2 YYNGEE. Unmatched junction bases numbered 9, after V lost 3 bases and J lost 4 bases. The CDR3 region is CASSATSGRGSADTQYF. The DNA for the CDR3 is TGTGCCAGCAGCGCGACTAGCGGGAGAGGAAGCGCAGATACGCAGTATTTT.

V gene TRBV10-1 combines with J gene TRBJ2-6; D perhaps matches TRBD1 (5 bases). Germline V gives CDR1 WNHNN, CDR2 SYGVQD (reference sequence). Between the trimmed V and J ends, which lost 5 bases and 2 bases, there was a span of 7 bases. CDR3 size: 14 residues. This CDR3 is CASSPGTGANVLTF. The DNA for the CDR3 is TGCGCCAGCAGTCCAGGGACTGGGGCCAACGTCCTGACTTTC.

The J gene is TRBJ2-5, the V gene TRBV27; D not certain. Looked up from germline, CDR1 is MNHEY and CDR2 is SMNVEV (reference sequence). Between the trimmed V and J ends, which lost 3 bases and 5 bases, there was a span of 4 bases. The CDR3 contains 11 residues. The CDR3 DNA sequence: TGTGCCAGCAGTTTTATGGAGACCCAGTACTTC. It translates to CASSFMETQYF.

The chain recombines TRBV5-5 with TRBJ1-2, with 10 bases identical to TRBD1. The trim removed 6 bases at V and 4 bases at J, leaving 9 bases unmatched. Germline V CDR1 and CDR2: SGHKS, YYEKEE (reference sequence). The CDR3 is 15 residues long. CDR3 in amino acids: CASNVRTGGAYGYTF. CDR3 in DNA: TGTGCCAGCAACGTACGGACAGGGGGGGCCTATGGCTACACCTTC. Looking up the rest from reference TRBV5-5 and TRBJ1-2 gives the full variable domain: DAGVTQSPTHLIKTRGQQVTLRCSPISGHKSVSWYQQVLGQGPQFIFQYYEKEERGRGNFPDRFSARQFPNYSSELNVNALLLGDSALYLCASNVRTGGAYGYTFGSGTRLTVV.

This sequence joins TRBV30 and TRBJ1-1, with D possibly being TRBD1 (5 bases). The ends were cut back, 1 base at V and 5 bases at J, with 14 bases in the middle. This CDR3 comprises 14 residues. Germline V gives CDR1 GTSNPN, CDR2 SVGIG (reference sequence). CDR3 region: CAWSGGGEETEAFF. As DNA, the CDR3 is TGTGCCTGGAGTGGGGGAGGGGAGGAAACTGAAGCTTTCTTT.

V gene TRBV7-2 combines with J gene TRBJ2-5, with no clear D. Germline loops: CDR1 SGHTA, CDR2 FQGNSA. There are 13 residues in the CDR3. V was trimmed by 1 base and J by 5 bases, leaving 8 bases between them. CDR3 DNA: TGTGCCAGCAGCTTAGTGAACGGGGAGACCCAGTACTTC. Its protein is CASSLVNGETQYF.

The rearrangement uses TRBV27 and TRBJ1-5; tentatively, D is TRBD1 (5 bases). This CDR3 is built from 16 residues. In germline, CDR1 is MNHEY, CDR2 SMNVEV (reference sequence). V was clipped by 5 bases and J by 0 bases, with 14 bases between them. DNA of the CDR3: TGTGCCAGCAGTCCATTGACAGTCCTTAGCAATCAGCCCCAGCATTTT. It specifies CASSPLTVLSNQPQHF.

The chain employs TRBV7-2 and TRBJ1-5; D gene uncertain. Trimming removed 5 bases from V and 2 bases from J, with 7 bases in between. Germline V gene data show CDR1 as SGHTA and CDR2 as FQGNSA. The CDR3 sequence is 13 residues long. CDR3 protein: CASSRQGNQPQHF. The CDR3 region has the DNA TGTGCCAGCAGCCGACAAGGCAATCAGCCCCAGCATTTT.

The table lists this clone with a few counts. The CDR3 reads CAISDSEKLFF. CDR3 DNA sequence: TGTGCCATCAGTGACTCTGAAAAACTGTTTTTT. V and J are TRBV10-3 and TRBJ1-4; no clear D. The V gene's germline CDR1 is ENHRY and CDR2 SYGVKD. The CDR3 covers 11 residues. V lost 3 bases, J lost 7 bases, and 3 bases lay in between.

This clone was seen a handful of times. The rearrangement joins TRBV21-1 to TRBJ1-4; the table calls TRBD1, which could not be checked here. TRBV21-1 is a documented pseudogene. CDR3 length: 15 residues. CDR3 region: CASSSHRGLDEKLFF. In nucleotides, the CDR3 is TGTGCCAGCAGCTCCCACAGGGGGCTGGATGAAAAACTGTTTTTT.

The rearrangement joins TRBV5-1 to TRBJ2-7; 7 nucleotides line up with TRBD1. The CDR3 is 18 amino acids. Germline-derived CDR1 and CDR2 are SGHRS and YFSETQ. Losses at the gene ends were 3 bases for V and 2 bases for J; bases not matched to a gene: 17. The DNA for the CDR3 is TGCGCCAGCAGCTCATTAACCGTCCGACAGGGATACACCTACGAGCAGTACTTC. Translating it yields CASSSLTVRQGYTYEQYF.

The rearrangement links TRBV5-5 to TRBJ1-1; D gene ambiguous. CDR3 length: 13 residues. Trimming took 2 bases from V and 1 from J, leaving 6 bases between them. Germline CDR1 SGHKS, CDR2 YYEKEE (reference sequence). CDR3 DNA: TGTGCCAGCAGCTTACAAAGGAACACTGAAGCTTTCTTT. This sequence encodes CASSLQRNTEAFF.

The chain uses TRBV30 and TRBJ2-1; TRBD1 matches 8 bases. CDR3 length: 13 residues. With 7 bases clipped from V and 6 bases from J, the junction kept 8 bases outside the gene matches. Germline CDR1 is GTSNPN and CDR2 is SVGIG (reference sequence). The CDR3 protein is CAYSRDRPNEQFF. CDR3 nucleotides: TGTGCCTATTCCCGGGACAGGCCCAATGAGCAGTTCTTC.

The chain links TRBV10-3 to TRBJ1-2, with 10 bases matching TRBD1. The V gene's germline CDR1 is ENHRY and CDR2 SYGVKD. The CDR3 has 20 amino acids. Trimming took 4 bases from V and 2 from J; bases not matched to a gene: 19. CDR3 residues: CAISGDRGLDTLYGNYGYTF. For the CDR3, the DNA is TGTGCCATCAGTGGAGACAGGGGGCTGGATACATTATATGGGAACTATGGCTACACCTTC.

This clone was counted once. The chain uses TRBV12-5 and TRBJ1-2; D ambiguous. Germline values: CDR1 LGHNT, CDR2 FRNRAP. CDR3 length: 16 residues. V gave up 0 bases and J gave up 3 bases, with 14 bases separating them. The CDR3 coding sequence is TGTGCTAGTGGTTTGGTATCCCACAGAGTCGACTATGGCTACACCTTC. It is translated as CASGLVSHRVDYGYTF.

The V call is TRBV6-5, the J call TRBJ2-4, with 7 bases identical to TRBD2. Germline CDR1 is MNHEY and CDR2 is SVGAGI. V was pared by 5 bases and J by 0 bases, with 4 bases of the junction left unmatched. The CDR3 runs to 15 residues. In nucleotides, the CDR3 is TGTGCCAGCAGTCCCGGGGGGATAGCCAAAAACATTCAGTACTTC. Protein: CASSPGGIAKNIQYF.

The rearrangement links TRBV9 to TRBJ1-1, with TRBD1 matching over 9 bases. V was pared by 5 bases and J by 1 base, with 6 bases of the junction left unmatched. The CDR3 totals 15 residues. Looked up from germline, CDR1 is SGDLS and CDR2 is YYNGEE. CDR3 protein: CASREQGAANTEAFF. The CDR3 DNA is TGTGCCAGCAGAGAACAGGGGGCAGCGAACACTGAAGCTTTCTTT.

CDR3: CASSPYWGPGQGVRVQPQHF. In DNA, the CDR3 is TGCGCCAGCAGCCCATACTGGGGACCGGGACAGGGGGTAAGGGTTCAGCCCCAGCATTTT. The V call is TRBV4-3, the J call TRBJ1-5; the match to TRBD1 covers 11 bases. In germline, CDR1 is LGHNA, CDR2 YSLEER. With V trimmed by 4 bases and J by 6 bases, 20 bases remained unmatched. CDR3 length: 20 residues.

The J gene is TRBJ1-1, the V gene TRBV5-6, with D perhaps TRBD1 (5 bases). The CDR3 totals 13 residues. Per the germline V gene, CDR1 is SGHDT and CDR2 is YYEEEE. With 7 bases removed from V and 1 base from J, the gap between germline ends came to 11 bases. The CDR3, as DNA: TGTGCCAGCGCCGGGGACTCGAACACTGAAGCTTTCTTT. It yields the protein CASAGDSNTEAFF.

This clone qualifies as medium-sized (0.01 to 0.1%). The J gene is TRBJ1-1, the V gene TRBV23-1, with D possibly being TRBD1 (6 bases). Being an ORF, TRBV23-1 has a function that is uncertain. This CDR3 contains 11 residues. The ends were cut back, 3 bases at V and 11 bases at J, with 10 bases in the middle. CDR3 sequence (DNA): TGCGCCAGCAGTCAGACAGGAAGGGCTTTCTTT. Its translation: CASSQTGRAFF.

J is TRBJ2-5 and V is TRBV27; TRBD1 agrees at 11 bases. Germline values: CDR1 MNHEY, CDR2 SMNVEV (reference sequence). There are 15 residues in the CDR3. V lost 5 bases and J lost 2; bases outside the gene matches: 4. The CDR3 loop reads CASSGTGGGQETQYF. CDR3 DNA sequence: TGTGCCAGCAGTGGGACAGGGGGTGGGCAAGAGACCCAGTACTTC.

The CDR3 bases are TGTGCCAGTAGCCCCGAGCGGGGGAACGAGCAGTACTTC. This sequence encodes CASSPERGNEQYF. The chain combines TRBV19 with TRBJ2-7, with 8 bases fitting TRBD2. The CDR3 is 13 residues long. The V segment lost 6 bases and the J segment 5 bases; nucleotides outside the gene matches: 6. CDR1 is LNHDA, CDR2 SQIVND, per germline (reference sequence).